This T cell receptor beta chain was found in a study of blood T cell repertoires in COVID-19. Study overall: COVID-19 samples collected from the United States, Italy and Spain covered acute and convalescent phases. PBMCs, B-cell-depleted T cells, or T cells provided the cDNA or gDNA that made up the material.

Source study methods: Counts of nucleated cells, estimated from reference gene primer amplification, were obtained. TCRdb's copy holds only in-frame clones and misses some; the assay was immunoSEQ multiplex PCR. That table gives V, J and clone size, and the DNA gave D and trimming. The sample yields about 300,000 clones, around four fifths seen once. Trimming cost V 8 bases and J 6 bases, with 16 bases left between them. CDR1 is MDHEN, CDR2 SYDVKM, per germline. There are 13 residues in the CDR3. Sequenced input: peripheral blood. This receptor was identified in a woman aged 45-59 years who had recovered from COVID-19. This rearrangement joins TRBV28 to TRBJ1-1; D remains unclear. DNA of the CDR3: TGTGCCAGCCGTAGGGAGAACAAGGCTGAAGCTTTCTTT. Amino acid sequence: CASRRENKAEAFF.